This T cell receptor (beta chain) was sequenced for a study of CD8+CD57+ T cells in acquired aplastic anemia. Genomic DNA constituted the template upon which TCR beta VDJ and CDR3 profiling was performed. TCRdb passed the reads through MiXCR, listing each CDR3 protein once. The table has around 170,000 distinct CDR3 sequences, roughly half seen once. The germline gives CDR1 ENHRY, CDR2 SYGVKD. This CDR3 comprises 14 residues. About this clonotype: Compared with germline, one end of the junction differs, possibly owing to a read error.

This TCR was recovered from a human donor in good health. The chain links TRBV10-3 to TRBJ1-2; D is uncertain. Sequencing was performed on sorted CD4+, CD8+, or CD8+CD57+ T cells (not recorded which) from PBMCs. CDR3: CAIRLGPENYGYAF. The CDR3 coding sequence is TGTGCCATCAGGTTGGGCCCAGAAAACTATGGCTACGCCTTC.